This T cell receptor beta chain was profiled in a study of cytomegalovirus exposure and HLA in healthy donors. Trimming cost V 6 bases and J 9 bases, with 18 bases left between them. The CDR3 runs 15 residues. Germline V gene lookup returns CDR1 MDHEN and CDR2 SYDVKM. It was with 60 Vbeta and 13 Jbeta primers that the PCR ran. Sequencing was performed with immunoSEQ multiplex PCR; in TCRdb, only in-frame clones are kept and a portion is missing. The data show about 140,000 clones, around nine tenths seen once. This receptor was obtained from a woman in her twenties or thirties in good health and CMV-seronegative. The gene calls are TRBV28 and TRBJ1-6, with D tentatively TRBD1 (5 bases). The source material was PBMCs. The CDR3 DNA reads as TGTGCCAGCAGGCTCCGTGGGGGGTCCGGTTCACCCCTCCACTTT. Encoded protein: CASRLRGGSGSPLHF.